The text below deals with one TCR beta chain. This clone has more than one count but fewer than ten. Its antigen remains undetermined. In this record, gene identifiers and germline sequences come from the mouse. The read terminates 4 residues ahead of where the CDR3 ends, so the germline J gene completes it. The data derive from a study of CD8+ T cells in alopecia areata (dated by TCRdb to between 2017 and 2018). For the wider study: Skin from C3H/HeJ donors with spontaneous alopecia (roughly 6-12 months old) was grafted onto female C3H/HeJ recipients that were roughly 7-10 weeks old. To study T cell clonal expansion in alopecia areata, the researchers applied high-throughput TCRbeta sequencing to both the C3H/HeJ mouse model and human patients. Human TCRbeta sequencing covered scalp tissue and sorted CD4+ and CD8+ peripheral blood T cells from patchy and totalis/universalis alopecia areata patients and healthy controls. Clonality in the scalp was compared among normal scalp (n=4), patchy alopecia areata scalp (n=8), and alopecia totalis/universalis scalp (n=8). RNA came from the PAXgene miRNA kit for fixed scalp, the miRNeasy kit for PBMCs, and the RNeasy kit for mouse skin. Amplification of TCRbeta CDR3 regions was done by immunoSEQ multiplex PCR using 35 Vbeta forward primers and 13 Jbeta reverse primers. Points the paper makes about the study in general: Lesional scalp, especially in alopecia totalis/universalis, showed higher clonality and more expanded CD8+ clones than normal scalp, suggesting antigenic drive. Unlike mouse skin, where gammadelta T cells dominate, normal human skin contains resident alphabeta T cells that get sequenced too, which complicates analysis of the scalp TCR repertoire. Shared TCR sequences between patients were less evident than in mice, which may be partly attributable to HLA diversity in the patient population.

The receptor library was made with the immunoSEQ multiplex PCR assay. RNA was extracted from all samples and reverse transcribed into cDNA as template for TCR sequencing. First-strand cDNA was synthesized using SuperScript III with a 2:1 mix of oligo-dT and random hexamers. A synthetic immune receptor repertoire was used to measure amplification bias, and any remaining bias was corrected computationally. Sequencing of the libraries was done on Illumina HiSeq using 60 bp reads that spanned the CDR3 and were read from J toward V. Under the source paper's analysis protocol: Raw reads were preprocessed to remove errors, and CDR3 was defined according to IMGT conventions as the region from the conserved cysteine to phenylalanine. Clonality was computed as 1 minus the Shannon entropy, with the entropy normalized by log2 of the number of productive unique TCRs. Scalp TCRbeta sequences were cross-referenced with sorted blood CD4 and CD8 repertoires so that the CD4 or CD8 identity of scalp clones could be inferred. Drawn from immuneACCESS, this table holds only the in-frame rearrangements with V and J called that TCRdb kept. Clones are partly lost; checked studies trace under half to an unresolved V gene and leave the rest unexplained. The V and J calls and clone size come from that table; D and trimming were worked out from the DNA. With about 110,000 clones recorded, this sample contains no clone counted only once. Roughly 21% of the sample comes from the top ten.

The CDR3 numbers 13 residues from cysteine through phenylalanine. The CDR3 was read in part: 27 bases, with the frame set at base 1. Here V drops 5 bases and J drops 2 bases, and the junction holds 2 bases not matched to any gene. Taken from the germline V gene (reference sequence), the CDR1 and CDR2 loops are FNHDT and SITEND. The chain is made from TRBV19 and TRBJ2-7, with 9 central nucleotides matching TRBD2. The origin of this receptor is a C3H/HeJ mouse with alopecia areata. Mice of this strain carry the MHC haplotype H2-k. What was sequenced was lesional skin. The DNA read from the CDR3 is TGTGCCAGCAGACTGGGGGGACCCTAT. The translation is CASRLGGPY. The CDR3 in its entirety is CASRLGGPYEQYF.